The clone carrying this T cell receptor (beta chain) was recorded a few times. Trimming took off 4 bases at V and 4 bases at J, with 11 bases between the two ends. The CDR3 length is 13 residues. Germline-derived CDR1 and CDR2 are SGHTA and FQGNSA. TCRdb re-called the RT-PCR reads with MiXCR, one entry per CDR3 protein. The table records more than 550,000 distinct CDR3 sequences, 13% to 15% of them present only once. The chain couples TRBV7-2 to TRBJ2-7; D is perhaps TRBD2 (5 bases). Material: memory CD4+ T cells from blood. This TCR was sampled from a female donor in good health, serving as a healthy control. The CDR3 region is CASSSGSLYEQYF. CDR3 in DNA: TGTGCCAGCAGCTCGGGAAGTCTTTACGAGCAGTACTTC.